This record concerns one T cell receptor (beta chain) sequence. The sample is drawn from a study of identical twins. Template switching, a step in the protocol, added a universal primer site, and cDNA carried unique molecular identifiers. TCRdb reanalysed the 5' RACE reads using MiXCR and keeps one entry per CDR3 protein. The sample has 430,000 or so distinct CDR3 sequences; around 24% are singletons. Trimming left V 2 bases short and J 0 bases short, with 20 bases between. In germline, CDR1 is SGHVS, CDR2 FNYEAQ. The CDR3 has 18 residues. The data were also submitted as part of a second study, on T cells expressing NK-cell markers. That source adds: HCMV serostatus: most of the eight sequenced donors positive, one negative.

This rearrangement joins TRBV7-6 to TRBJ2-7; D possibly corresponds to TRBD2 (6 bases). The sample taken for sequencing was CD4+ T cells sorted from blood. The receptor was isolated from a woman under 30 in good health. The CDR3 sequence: CASSLIVLAHANSYEQYF. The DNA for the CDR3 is TGTGCCAGCAGCTTAATTGTCCTAGCGCACGCTAACTCCTACGAGCAGTACTTC.